This T cell receptor beta chain originates from a study of blood T cells in healthy people across ages. Study context: Template-switching capture recovered about one barcoded beta molecule per two T cells.

General study points: Observed TCR beta diversity showed a strong correlation with the percentage of naive T cells as measured by flow cytometry.

Germline V lookup: CDR1 SQVTM, CDR2 ANQGSEA. The length of the CDR3 is 15 residues. The trim removed 3 bases at V and 0 bases at J, leaving 2 bases unmatched. Sample donors were healthy Caucasian individuals that came from Russia, aged about 6 to 95. PBMCs numbering at least 6 million were isolated per sample. About this clonotype itself: Its antigen is unidentified.

A second roughly 6 to 12 cycle PCR used barcoded and J-beta primers. TCRdb independently ran MiXCR on the 5' RACE reads; one entry per CDR3 protein. The sample carries 270,000 or so distinct CDR3 sequences, roughly 29% recorded once. The receptor's source is a woman in her 70s in good health. The specimen sequenced was blood. This chain connects TRBV29-1 to TRBJ2-6; 7 nucleotides agree with TRBD2. The CDR3 DNA is TGCAGCGTTGAGTTAGCGGGCTCTGGGGCCAACGTCCTGACTTTC. Its protein product is CSVELAGSGANVLTF.